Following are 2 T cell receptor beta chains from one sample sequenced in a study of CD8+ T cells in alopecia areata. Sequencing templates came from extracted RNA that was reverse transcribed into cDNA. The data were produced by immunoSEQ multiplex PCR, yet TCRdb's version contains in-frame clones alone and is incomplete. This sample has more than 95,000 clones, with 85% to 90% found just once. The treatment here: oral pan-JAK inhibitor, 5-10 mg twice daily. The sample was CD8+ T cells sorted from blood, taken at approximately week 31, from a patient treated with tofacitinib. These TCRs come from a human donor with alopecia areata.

The CDR3 nucleotides are TGTGCCAGCTCGGAAGGGGGCTGCCAGGCTGTAGGGGCTTCGGCCATTCAGTACTTC. It yields the protein CASSEGGCQAVGASAIQYF. The V gene is TRBV11-3, the J gene TRBJ2-4, with 7 bases that match TRBD1. The CDR3 extends over 19 amino acids. Trimming at V came to 8 bases and at J to 9 bases, leaving 28 bases not matched to a gene. Germline V CDR1 and CDR2: SGHNT, YENEEA.

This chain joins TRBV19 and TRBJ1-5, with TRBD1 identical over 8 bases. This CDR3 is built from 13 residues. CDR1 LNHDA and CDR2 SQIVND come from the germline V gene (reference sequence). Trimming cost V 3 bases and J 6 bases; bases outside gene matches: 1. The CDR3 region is CASSIDRGQPQHF. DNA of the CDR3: TGTGCCAGTAGTATCGACAGGGGTCAGCCCCAGCATTTT. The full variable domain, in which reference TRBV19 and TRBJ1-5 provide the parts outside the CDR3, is DGGITQSPKYLFRKEGQNVTLSCEQNLNHDAMYWYRQDPGQGLRLIYYSQIVNDFQKGDIAEGYSVSREKKESFPLTVTSAQKNPTAFYLCASSIDRGQPQHFGDGTRLSIL.